This TCR beta chain was sequenced for a study of OX40 agonist ivuxolimab in advanced cancers. The data were produced by immunoSEQ multiplex PCR, yet TCRdb's version contains in-frame clones alone and is incomplete. The table records more than 40,000 clones, 70% to 90% of them present only once. A note on this clone: What it recognizes is unknown.

The CDR3 extends over 14 amino acids. CDR1 LNHDA and CDR2 SQIVND come from the germline V gene (reference sequence). Between the trimmed V and J ends, which lost 0 bases and 11 bases, there was a span of 14 bases. Study conclusions and caveats: Expanded clones tended on average to be more numerous among CD8+ T cells than CD4+.

This material consisted of CD4+ or CD8+ T cells sorted from blood, taken in a trial of the OX40 agonist ivuxolimab. The chain combines TRBV19 with TRBJ1-5, with a tentative D call TRBD1 (5 bases). The sequence was obtained from an adult with an advanced solid tumor such as melanoma, head and neck, liver or kidney cancer. For the CDR3, the DNA is TGTGCCAGTAGTATAGATCGGGGGTCCAGGACCCAGCATTTT. Protein: CASSIDRGSRTQHF.